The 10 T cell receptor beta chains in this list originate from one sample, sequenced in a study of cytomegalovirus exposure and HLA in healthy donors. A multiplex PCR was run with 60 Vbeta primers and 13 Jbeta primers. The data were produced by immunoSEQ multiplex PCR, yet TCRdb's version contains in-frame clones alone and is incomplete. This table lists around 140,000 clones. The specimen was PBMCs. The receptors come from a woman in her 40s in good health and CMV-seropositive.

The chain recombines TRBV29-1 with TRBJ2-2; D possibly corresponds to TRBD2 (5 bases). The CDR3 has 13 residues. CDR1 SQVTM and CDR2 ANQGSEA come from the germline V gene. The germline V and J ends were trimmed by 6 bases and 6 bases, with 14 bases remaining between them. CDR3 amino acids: CSVRESGSGELFF. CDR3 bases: TGCAGCGTCCGAGAGTCGGGGTCCGGGGAGCTGTTTTTT.

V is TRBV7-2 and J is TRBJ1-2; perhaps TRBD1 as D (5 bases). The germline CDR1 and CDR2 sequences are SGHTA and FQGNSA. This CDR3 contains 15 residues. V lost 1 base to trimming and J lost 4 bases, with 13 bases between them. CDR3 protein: CASSLGRGAGYGYTF. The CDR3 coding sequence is TGTGCCAGCAGCTTAGGGAGGGGCGCGGGCTATGGCTACACCTTC.

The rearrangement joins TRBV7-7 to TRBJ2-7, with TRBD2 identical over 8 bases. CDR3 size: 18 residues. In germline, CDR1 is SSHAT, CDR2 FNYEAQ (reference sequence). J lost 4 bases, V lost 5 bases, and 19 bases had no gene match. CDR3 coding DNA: TGTGCCAGCAGCCAAAAACCTCGGGGGGGCTGGGGCTTTTACGAGCAGTACTTC. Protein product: CASSQKPRGGWGFYEQYF.

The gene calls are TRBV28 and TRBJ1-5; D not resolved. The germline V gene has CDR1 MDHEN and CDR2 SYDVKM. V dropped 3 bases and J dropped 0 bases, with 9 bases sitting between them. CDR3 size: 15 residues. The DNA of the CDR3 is TGTGCCAGCAGTTTCCATCCAAATAGCAATCAGCCCCAGCATTTT. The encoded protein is CASSFHPNSNQPQHF.

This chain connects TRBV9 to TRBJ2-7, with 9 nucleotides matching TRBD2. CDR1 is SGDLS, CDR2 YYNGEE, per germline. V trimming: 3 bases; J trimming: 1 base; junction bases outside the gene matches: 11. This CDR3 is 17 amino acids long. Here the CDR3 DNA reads TGTGCCAGCAGCGCCGAACCATTAGCGGGAGAGTCCTACGAGCAGTACTTC. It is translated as CASSAEPLAGESYEQYF.

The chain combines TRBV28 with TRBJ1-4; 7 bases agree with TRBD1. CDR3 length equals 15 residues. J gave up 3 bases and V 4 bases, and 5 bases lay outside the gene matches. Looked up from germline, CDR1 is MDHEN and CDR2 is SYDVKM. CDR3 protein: CASSSGGAANEKLFF. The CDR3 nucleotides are TGTGCCAGCAGTTCAGGGGGAGCGGCTAATGAAAAACTGTTTTTT.

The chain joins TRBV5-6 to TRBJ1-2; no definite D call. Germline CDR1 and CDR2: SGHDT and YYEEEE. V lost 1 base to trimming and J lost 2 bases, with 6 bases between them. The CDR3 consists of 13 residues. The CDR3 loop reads CASSLIRNYGYTF. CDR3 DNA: TGTGCCAGCAGCTTGATACGGAACTATGGCTACACCTTC.

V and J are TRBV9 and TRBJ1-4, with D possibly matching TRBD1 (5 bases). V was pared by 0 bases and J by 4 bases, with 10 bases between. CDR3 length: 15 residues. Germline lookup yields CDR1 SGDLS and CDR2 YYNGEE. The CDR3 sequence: CASSVGGTVNEKLFF. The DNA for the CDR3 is TGTGCCAGCAGCGTAGGGGGCACAGTTAATGAAAAACTGTTTTTT. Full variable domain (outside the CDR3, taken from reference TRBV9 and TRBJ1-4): DSGVTQTPKHLITATGQRVTLRCSPRSGDLSVYWYQQSLDQGLQFLIQYYNGEERAKGNILERFSAQQFPDLHSELNLSSLELGDSALYFCASSVGGTVNEKLFFGSGTQLSVL.

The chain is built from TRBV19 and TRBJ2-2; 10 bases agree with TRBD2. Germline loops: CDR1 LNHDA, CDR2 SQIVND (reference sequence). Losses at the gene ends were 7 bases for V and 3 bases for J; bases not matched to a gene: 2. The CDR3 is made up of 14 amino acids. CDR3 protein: CASTGTSDTGELFF. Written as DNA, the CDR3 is TGTGCCAGTACCGGGACTAGCGACACCGGGGAGCTGTTTTTT.

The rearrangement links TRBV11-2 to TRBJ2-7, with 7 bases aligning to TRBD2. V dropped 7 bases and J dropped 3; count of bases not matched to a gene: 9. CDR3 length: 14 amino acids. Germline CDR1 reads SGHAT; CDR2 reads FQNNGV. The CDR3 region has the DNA TGTGCCAGCACCGCGGGGCGGGAGATCTACGAGCAGTACTTC. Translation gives CASTAGREIYEQYF.